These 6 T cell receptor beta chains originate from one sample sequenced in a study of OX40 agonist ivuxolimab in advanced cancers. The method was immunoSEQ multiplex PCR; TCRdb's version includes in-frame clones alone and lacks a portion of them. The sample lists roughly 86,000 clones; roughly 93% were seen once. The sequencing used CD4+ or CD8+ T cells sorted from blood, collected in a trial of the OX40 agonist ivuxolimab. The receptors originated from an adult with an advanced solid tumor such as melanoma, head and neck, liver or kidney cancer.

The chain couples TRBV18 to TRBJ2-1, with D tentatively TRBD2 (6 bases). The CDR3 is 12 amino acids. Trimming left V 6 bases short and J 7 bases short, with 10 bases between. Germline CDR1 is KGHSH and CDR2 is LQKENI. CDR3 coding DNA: TGTGCCAGCTCCCGGGACTCGAATGAGCAGTTCTTC. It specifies CASSRDSNEQFF.

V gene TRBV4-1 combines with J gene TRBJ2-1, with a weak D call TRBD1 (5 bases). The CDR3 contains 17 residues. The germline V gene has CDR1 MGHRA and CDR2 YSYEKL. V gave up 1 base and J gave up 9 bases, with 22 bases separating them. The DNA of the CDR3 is TGCGCCAGCAGCCAAGGGTGGGCAGGGCCGTTTGGCCCTGAGCAGTTCTTC. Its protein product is CASSQGWAGPFGPEQFF.

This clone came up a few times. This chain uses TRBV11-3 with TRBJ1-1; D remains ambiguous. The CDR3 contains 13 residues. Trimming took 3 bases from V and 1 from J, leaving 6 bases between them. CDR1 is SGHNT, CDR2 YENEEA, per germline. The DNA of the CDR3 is TGTGCCAGCAGCTTCAGGTGGAACACTGAAGCTTTCTTT. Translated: CASSFRWNTEAFF.

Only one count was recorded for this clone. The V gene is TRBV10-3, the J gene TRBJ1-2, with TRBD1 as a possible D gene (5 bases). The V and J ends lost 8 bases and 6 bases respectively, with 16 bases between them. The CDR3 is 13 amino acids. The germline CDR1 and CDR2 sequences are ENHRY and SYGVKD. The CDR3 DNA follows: TGTGCCATCTCTCTAGGAGGGGAGGATGGCTACACCTTC. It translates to CAISLGGEDGYTF.

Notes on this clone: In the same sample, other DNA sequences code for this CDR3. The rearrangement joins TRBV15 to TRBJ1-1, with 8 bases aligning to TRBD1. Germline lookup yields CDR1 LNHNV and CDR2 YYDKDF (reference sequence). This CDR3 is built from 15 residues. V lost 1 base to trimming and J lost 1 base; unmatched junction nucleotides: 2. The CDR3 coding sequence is TGTGCCACCAGCAGAGGAGGGACAGGGAACACTGAAGCTTTCTTT. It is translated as CATSRGGTGNTEAFF.

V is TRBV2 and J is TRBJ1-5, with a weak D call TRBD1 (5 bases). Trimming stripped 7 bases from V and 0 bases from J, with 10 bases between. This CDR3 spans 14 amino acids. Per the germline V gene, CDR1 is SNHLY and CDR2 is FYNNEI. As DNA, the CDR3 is TGTGCCAGCACCGAGACAGATAGCAATCAGCCCCAGCATTTT. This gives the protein CASTETDSNQPQHF.